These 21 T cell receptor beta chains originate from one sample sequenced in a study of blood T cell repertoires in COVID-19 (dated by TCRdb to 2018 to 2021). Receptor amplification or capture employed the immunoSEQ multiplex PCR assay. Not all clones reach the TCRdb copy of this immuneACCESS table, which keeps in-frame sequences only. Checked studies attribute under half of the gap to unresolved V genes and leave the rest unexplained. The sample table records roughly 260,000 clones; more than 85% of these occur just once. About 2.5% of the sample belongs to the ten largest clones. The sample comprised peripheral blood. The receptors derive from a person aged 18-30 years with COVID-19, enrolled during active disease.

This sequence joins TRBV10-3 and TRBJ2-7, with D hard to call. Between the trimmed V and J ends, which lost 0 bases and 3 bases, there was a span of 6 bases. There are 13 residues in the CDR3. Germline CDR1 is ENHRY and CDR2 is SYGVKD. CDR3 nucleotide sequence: TGTGCCATCAGTGAGTCGATCGGCTACGAGCAGTACTTC. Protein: CAISESIGYEQYF.

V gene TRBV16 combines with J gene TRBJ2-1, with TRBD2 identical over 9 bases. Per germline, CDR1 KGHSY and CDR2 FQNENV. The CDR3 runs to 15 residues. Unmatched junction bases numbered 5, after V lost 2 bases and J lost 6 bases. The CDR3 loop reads CASSQIAGEPNEQFF. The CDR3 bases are TGTGCCAGCAGCCAAATAGCGGGAGAACCCAATGAGCAGTTCTTC.

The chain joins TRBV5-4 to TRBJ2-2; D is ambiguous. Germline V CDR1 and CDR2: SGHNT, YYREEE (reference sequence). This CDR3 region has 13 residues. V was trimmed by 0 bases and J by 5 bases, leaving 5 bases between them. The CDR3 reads CASSLDGTGELFF. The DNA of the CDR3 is TGTGCCAGCAGCTTGGACGGGACCGGGGAGCTGTTTTTT.

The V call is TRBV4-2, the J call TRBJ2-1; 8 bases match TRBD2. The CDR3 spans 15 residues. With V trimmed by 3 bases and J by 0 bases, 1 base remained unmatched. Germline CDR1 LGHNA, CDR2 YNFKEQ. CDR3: CASSHSGSSYNEQFF. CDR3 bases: TGTGCCAGCAGCCACAGCGGGAGCTCCTACAATGAGCAGTTCTTC.

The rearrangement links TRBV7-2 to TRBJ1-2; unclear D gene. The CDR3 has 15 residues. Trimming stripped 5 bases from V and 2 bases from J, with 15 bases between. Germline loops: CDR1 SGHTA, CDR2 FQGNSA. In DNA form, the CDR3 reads TGTGCCAGCAGCCCCTTACCCGGGTTCAACTATGGCTACACCTTC. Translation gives CASSPLPGFNYGYTF.

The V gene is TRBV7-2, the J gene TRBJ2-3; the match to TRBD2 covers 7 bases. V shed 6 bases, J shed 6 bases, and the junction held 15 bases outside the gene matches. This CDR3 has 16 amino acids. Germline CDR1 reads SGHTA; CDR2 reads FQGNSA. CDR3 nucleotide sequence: TGTGCCAGCAGTCGTGGGGAGGGTCCCGGCAGTGATACGCAGTATTTT. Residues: CASSRGEGPGSDTQYF.

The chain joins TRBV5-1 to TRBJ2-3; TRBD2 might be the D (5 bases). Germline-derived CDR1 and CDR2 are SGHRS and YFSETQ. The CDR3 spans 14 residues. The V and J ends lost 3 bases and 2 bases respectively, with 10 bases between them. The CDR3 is CASSSGLVTDTQYF. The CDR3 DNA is TGCGCCAGCAGCTCAGGACTTGTCACAGATACGCAGTATTTT.

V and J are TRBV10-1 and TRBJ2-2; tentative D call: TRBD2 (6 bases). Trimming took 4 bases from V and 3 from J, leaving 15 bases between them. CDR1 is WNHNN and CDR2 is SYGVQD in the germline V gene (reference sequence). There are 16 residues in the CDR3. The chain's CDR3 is CASSARDSWDTGELFF. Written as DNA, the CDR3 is TGCGCCAGCAGTGCCCGGGACTCCTGGGACACCGGGGAGCTGTTTTTT.

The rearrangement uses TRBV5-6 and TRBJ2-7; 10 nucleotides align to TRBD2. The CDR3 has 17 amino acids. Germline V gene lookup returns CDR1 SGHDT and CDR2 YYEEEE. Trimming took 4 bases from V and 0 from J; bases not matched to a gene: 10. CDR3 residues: CASSLILAGAFSYEQYF. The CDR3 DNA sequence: TGTGCCAGCAGCCTTATTCTAGCGGGAGCTTTCTCCTACGAGCAGTACTTC.

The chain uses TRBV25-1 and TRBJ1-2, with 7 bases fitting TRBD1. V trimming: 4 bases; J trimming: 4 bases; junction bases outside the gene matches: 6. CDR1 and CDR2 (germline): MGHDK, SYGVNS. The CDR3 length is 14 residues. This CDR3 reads CASSGMDRFYGYTF. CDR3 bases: TGTGCCAGCAGTGGGATGGACAGGTTCTATGGCTACACCTTC.

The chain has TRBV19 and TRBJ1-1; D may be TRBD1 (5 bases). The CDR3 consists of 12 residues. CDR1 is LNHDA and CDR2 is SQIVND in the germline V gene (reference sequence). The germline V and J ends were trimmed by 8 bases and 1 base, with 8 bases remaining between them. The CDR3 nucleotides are TGTGCCAGTGACGACAGGAACACTGAAGCTTTCTTT. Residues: CASDDRNTEAFF.

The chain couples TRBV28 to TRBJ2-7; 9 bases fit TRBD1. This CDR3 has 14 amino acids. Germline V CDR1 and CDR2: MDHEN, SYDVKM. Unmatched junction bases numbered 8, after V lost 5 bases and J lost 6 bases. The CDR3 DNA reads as TGTGCCAGCAGTCCGCGGGACAGGGTAGGCGAGCAGTACTTC. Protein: CASSPRDRVGEQYF.

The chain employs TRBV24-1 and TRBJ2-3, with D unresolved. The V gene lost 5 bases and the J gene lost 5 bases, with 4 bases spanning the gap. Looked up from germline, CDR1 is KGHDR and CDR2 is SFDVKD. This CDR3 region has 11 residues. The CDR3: CATSVLDTQYF. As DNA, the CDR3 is TGTGCCACCAGTGTTCTAGATACGCAGTATTTT.

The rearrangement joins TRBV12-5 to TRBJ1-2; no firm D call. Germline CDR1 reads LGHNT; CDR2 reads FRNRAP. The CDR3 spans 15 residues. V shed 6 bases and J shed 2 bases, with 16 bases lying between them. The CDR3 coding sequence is TGTGCTAGTGGCGTGGGGAGGCCGGGGAACTATGGCTACACCTTC. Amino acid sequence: CASGVGRPGNYGYTF.

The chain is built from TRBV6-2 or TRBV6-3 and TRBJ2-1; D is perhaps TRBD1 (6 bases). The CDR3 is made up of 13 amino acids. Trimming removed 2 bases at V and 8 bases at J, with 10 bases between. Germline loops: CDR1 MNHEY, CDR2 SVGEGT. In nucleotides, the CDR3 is TGTGCCAGCAGTTACCCTAACAGGGATGAGCAGTTCTTC. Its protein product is CASSYPNRDEQFF.

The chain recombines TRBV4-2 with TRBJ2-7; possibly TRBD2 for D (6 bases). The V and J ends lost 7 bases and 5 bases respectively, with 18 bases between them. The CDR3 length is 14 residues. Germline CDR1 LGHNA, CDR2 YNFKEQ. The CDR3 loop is CASKGRGYPNEQYF. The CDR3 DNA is TGTGCCAGCAAGGGGCGGGGATACCCCAACGAGCAGTACTTC.

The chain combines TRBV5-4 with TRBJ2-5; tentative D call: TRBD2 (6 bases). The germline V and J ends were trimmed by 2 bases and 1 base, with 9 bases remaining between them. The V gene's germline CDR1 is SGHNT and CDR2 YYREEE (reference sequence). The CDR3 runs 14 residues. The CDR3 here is CASSFKGLQETQYF. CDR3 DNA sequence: TGTGCCAGCAGCTTCAAGGGACTCCAAGAGACCCAGTACTTC. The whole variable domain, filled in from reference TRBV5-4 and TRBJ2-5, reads ETGVTQSPTHLIKTRGQQVTLRCSSQSGHNTVSWYQQALGQGPQFIFQYYREEENGRGNFPPRFSGLQFPNYSSELNVNALELDDSALYLCASSFKGLQETQYFGPGTRLLVL.

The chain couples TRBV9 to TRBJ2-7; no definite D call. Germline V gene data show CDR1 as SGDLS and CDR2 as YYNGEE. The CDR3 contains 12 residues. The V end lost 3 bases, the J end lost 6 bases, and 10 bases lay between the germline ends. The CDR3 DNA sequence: TGTGCCAGCAGCGCACTCATCGGCGAGCAGTACTTC. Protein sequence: CASSALIGEQYF.

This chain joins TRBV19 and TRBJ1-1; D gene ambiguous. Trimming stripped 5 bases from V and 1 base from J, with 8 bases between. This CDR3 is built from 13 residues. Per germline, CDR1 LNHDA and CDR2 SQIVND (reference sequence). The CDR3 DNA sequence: TGTGCCAGTAGTGTGGCCGCGAACACTGAAGCTTTCTTT. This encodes CASSVAANTEAFF.

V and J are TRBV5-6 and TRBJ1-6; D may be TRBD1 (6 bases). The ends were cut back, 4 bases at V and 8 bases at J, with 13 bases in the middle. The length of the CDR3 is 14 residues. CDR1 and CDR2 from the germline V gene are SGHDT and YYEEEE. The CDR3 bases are TGTGCCAGCAGCGCCAGGGGAAGTGATTCACCCCTCCACTTT. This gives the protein CASSARGSDSPLHF.

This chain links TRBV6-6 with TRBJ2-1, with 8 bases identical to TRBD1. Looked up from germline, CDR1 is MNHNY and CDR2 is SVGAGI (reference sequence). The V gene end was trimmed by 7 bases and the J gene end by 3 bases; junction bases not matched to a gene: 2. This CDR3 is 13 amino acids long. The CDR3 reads CASIDRGYNEQFF. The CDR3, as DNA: TGTGCCAGCATCGACAGGGGCTACAATGAGCAGTTCTTC.